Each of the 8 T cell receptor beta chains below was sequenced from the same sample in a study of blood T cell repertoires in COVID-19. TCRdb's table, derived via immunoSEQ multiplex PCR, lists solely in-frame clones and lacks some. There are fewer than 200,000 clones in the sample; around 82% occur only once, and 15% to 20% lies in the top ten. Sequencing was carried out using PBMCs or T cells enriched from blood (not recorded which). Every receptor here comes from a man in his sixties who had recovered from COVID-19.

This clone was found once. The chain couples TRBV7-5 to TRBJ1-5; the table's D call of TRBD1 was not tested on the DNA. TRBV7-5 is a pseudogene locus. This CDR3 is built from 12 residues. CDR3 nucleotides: TGTGTCAGAAGGACAGGGTTTCAGCCCCAGCATTTT. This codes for CVRRTGFQPQHF.

The CDR3 spells CASSQGSGSGTDTQYF. The CDR3 nucleotides read TGTGCCAGCAGCCAGGGTAGCGGGAGTGGAACAGATACGCAGTATTTT. The gene calls are TRBV7-2 and TRBJ2-3; the match to TRBD2 covers 9 bases. CDR3 size: 16 residues. V lost 5 bases to trimming and J lost 3 bases; unmatched junction nucleotides: 9. CDR1 is SGHTA, CDR2 FQGNSA, per germline.

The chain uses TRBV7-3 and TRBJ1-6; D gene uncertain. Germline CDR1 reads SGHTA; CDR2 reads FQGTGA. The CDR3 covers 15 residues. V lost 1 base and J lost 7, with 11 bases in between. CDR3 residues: CASSLISGPNSPLHF. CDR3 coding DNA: TGTGCCAGCAGCTTAATCTCAGGTCCGAATTCACCCCTCCACTTT.

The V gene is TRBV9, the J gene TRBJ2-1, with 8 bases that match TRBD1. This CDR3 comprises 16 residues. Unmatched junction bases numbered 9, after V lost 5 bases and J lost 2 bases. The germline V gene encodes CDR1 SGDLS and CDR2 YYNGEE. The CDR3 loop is CASSRGDRGTYNEQFF. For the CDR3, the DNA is TGTGCCAGCAGTCGAGGAGACAGGGGAACCTACAATGAGCAGTTCTTC.

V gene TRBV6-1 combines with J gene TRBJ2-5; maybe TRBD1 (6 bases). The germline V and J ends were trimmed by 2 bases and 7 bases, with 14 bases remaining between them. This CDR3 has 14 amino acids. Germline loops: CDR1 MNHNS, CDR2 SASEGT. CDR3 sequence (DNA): TGTGCCAGCAGTGAAATGCCCCTCAGGGGGACCCAGTACTTC. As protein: CASSEMPLRGTQYF.

The chain's CDR3 is CASSRSGTGDYGYTF. The DNA of the CDR3 is TGCGCCAGCAGCCGGAGTGGGACAGGGGACTATGGCTACACCTTC. The chain combines TRBV5-1 with TRBJ1-2; TRBD1 matches at 10 bases. The germline CDR1 and CDR2 sequences are SGHRS and YFSETQ. The J segment lost 3 bases and the V segment lost 4 bases, leaving 6 bases of the junction unmatched. This CDR3 is 15 amino acids long.

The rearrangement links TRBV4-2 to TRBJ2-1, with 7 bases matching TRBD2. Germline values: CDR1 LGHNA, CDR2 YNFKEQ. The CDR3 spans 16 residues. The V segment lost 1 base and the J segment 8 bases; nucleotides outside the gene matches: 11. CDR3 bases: TGTGCCAGCAGCCAAGGACTAACTAGCGAGGTGCATGAGCAGTTCTTC. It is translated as CASSQGLTSEVHEQFF.

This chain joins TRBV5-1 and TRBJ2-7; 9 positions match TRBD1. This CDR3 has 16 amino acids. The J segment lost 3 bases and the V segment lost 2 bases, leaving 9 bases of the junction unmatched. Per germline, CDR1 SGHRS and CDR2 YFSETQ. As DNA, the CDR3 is TGCGCCAGCAGCTTATCCGGGACAGGGAAAGTCTACGAGCAGTACTTC. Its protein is CASSLSGTGKVYEQYF.